The clone carrying this T cell receptor (beta chain) came up a few times. Some clones are missing from TCRdb's copy, which holds only in-frame ones; the method was immunoSEQ multiplex PCR. The sample has about 360,000 clones, 83% seen once. These data come from a study of blood T cell repertoires in COVID-19. The sample taken for sequencing was peripheral blood. The receptor's source is a man between 25 and 39 years old with active or convalescent COVID-19.

Here the CDR3 reads CASSPGTGNEQFF. The CDR3 region has the DNA TGTGCCAGCAGCCCCGGGACAGGTAATGAGCAGTTCTTC. V is TRBV7-7 and J is TRBJ2-1; 8 bases agree with TRBD1. Germline V CDR1 and CDR2: SSHAT, FNYEAQ (reference sequence). This CDR3 region has 13 residues. V shed 5 bases and J 7 bases; nucleotides not matched to a gene: 4. The whole variable domain, remainder taken from reference TRBV7-7 and TRBJ2-1, is GAGVSQSPRYKVTKRGQDVTLRCDPISSHATLYWYQQALGQGPEFLTYFNYEAQPDKSGLPSDRFSAERPEGSISTLTIQRTEQRDSAMYRCASSPGTGNEQFFGPGTRLTVL.